The clone carrying this TCR beta chain was recorded only once. The table came from immunoSEQ multiplex PCR; TCRdb's copy has only in-frame clones and leaves some out. The repertoire holds approximately 22,000 clones, 75% to 90% seen once, with roughly 36% in the top ten. The sample belongs to a study of OX40 agonist ivuxolimab in advanced cancers. Germline CDR1 MDHEN, CDR2 SYDVKM. V was pared by 7 bases and J by 6 bases, with 12 bases between. The CDR3 runs to 12 residues. This receptor was obtained from an adult with an advanced solid tumor such as melanoma, head and neck, liver or kidney cancer. The source was CD4+ or CD8+ T cells sorted from blood, collected in a trial of the OX40 agonist ivuxolimab. The chain combines TRBV28 with TRBJ2-5, with unresolved D. The CDR3 DNA is TGTGCCAGCACCTCCGAGTTTAAGACCCAGTACTTC. Amino acids: CASTSEFKTQYF.